The 2 T cell receptor beta chains in this list originate from one sample, sequenced in a study of OX40 agonist ivuxolimab in advanced cancers. The repertoire was sequenced with immunoSEQ multiplex PCR; TCRdb's copy has only in-frame clones and lacks some. This sample has tens of thousands of clones, with 85% found just once. This sample comprised CD4+ or CD8+ T cells sorted from blood, obtained in a trial of the OX40 agonist ivuxolimab. The receptor set was obtained from an adult with an advanced solid tumor such as melanoma, head and neck, liver or kidney cancer.

The V gene is TRBV5-1, the J gene TRBJ1-1; no clear D. Per germline, CDR1 SGHRS and CDR2 YFSETQ. The CDR3 covers 11 residues. Trimming cost V 0 bases and J 7 bases, with 4 bases left between them. This CDR3 is CASSLGGEAFF. CDR3 nucleotides: TGCGCCAGCAGCTTGGGAGGTGAAGCTTTCTTT.

This chain connects TRBV4-3 to TRBJ2-6; D uncertain. The CDR3 is 18 residues long. Germline V gene sequence: CDR1 LGHNA, CDR2 YSLEER. V shed 0 bases and J shed 4 bases, with 16 bases lying between them. CDR3 amino acids: CASSQDRRATAGANVLTF. CDR3 nucleotide sequence: TGCGCCAGCAGCCAAGATCGACGGGCGACGGCCGGGGCCAACGTCCTGACTTTC.